This TCR beta chain was found in a study of CD8+CD57+ T cells in acquired aplastic anemia. Study background: DNA recovered from sorted CD4+ and CD8+ cells had a mean of 3.2 ug.

CDR3 and TCR beta VDJ profiling relied on a genomic DNA template. TCRdb re-called the reads through MiXCR, storing one row per CDR3 protein. The sample holds 200,000 or so distinct CDR3 sequences, 64% seen once. Study findings and constraints: Nearly 30 was the count of CD8+ CDR3 sequences that patients shared with controls. Patients and healthy controls showed no significant CD8+ Simpson's diversity difference.

A note on this clonotype: No antigen is known for it. One end of the junction does not line up with germline, which may come from a read error.

Sequenced input: sorted CD4+, CD8+, or CD8+CD57+ T cells (not recorded which) from PBMCs. The sequence derives from a human donor with severe aplastic anemia or a healthy control (not recorded which).

The CDR3 loop reads CASSYDLAYERYF. In DNA form, the CDR3 reads TGTGCCAGCAGCTACGACCTGGCCTACGAGCGGTACTTC. The chain is built from TRBV2 and TRBJ2-7; D gene unclear. Per the germline V gene, CDR1 is SNHLY and CDR2 is FYNNEI. The CDR3 loop spans 13 amino acids.